The sequence of this T cell receptor beta chain was determined in a study of beta chain features in type 1 diabetes. Broader study findings: The influence of HLA type on TCRB rearrangement stayed undetermined. The study found moderately but significantly shorter TCRB CDR3s in all four CD4+ subsets of Type 1 diabetes patients. VDJ junctions sequenced from type 1 diabetes patients showed fewer insertions and more deletions.

V was pared by 0 bases and J by 2 bases, with 20 bases between. The CDR3 is made up of 18 amino acids. Germline loops: CDR1 SGHRS, CDR2 YFSETQ. Of the isolated RNA, all was reverse transcribed, and so the sequenced material was expressed TCRB transcripts. The method was immunoSEQ multiplex PCR; TCRdb's version includes in-frame clones alone and lacks a portion of them. The sample yields hundreds of thousands of clones, about an eighth seen once. In the case of this clone: Its cognate antigen is unknown.

The sequence was collected from a man aged 18 to 29 with type 1 diabetes. The sample taken for sequencing was naive CD4+ T cells from blood. The genes are TRBV5-1 and TRBJ2-5; D is perhaps TRBD1 (5 bases). The CDR3 bases are TGCGCCAGCAGCTTGGCACCCACAGGCGGTAGGAGTCAAGAGACCCAGTACTTC. Encoded protein: CASSLAPTGGRSQETQYF.